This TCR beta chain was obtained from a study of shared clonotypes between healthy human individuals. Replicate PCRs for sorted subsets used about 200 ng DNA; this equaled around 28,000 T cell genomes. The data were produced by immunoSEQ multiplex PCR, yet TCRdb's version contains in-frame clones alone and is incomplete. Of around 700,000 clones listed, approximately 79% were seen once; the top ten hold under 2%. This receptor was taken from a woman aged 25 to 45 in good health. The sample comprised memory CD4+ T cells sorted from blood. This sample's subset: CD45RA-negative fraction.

The CDR3 region is CASSESLGGGRGLEQYF. The CDR3 nucleotides are TGTGCCAGCAGTGAATCGTTGGGCGGCGGGCGGGGGTTAGAGCAGTACTTC. The chain carries TRBV25-1 and TRBJ2-7; 7 positions match TRBD2. V shed 1 base and J 7 bases; nucleotides not matched to a gene: 16. The CDR3 is made up of 17 amino acids. Germline CDR1 and CDR2: MGHDK and SYGVNS.